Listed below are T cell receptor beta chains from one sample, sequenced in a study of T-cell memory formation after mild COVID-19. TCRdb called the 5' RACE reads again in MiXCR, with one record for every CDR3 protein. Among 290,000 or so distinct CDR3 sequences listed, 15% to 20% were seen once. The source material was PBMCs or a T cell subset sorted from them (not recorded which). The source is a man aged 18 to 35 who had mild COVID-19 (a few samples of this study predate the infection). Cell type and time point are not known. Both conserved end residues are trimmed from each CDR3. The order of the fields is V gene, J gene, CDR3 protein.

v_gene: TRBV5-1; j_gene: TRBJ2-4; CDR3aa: ASSRRQGIAKNIQY
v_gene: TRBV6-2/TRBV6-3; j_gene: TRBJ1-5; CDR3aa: ASRRTRARGGNQPQH
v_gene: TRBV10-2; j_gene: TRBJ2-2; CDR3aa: ASSDAAGGELF
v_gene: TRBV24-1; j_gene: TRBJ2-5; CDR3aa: ATSDFWTEDQETQY
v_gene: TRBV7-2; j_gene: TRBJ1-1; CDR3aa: ASSISSTEAF
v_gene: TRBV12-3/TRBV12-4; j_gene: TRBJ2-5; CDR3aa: AGLRLQSPQETQY
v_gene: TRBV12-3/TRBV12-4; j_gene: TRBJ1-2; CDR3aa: ASSPRQDYGYT
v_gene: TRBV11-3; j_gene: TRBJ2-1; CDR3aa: ASSPYGGGEDEQF
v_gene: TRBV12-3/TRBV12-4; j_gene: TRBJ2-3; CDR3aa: ASSQRTGNVDTQY
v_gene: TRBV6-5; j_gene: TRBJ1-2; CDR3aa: ASRLGQSANYGYT
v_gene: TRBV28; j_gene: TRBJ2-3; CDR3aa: ASSHLLISRGNTDTQY
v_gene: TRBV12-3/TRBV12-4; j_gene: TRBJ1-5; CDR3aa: ASSLGGRGSQPQH
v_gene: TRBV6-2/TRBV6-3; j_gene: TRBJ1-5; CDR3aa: ASSRRQGARGQPQH
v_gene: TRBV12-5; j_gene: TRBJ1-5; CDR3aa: ASGGGGTLWPQH
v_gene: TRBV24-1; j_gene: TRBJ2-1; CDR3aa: ALGGDTSEQF
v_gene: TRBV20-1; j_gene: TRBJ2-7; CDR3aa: SAQDRGFSYEQY
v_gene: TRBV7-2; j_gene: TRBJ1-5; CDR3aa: ASSLWDTANSPQH
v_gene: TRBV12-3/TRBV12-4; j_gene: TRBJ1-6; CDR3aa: ASSFLNSPLH
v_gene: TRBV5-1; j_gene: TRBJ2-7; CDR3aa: ASSLVGAMHEQY
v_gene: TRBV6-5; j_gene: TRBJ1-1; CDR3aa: ASSYSGKQWTGVGTEAF
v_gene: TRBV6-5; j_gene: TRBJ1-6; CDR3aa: ASRQGGPLH
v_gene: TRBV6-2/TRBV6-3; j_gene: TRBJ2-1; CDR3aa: ASSDPPGLAGGRSNEQF
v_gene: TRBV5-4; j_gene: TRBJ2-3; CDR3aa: ASSLGSGVSTDTQY
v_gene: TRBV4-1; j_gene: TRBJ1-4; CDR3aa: ASSQGAGDEKLF
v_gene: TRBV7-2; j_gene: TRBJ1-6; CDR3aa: ASSLKYPRGDSPLH
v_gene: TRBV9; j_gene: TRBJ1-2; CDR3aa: ASSVGVGHGYT
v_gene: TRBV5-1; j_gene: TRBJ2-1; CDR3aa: ASSPGQGMDEQF
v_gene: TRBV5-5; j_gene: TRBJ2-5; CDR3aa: ASRFPGTRETQY
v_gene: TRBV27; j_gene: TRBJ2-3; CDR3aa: ASSFVGTTTDTQY
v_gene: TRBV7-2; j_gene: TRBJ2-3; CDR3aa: ASSFQLAGGRTQY
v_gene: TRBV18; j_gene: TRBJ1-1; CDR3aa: ASSPPKGGDTEAF
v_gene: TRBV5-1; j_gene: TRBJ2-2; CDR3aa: ASSSQGDTGELF
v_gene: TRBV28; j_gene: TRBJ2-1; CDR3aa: ASSPSHVGSYNEQF
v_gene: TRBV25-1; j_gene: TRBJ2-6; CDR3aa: ASTGQGAPGANVLT
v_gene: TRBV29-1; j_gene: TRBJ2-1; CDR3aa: SVRQTEQF
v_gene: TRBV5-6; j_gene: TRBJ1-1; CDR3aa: ASSTTGPSQVNTEAF
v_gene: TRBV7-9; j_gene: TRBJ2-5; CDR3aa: ASSLGTSGGGGETQY
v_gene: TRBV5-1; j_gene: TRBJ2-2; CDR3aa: ASSQGSTGELF
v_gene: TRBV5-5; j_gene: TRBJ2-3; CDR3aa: ASVPTRDTQY
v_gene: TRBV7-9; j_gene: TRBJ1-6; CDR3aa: ASSLGQGMTPLH
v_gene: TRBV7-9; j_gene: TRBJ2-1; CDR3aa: ASSPWGGDNEQF
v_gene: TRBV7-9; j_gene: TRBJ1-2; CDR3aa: ASTTIRGRGGYT
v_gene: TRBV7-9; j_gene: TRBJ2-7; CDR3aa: ASSLIPYEQY
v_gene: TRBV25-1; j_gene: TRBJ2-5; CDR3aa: ASSEYGQQETQY